This entry lists 13 T cell receptor beta chains sequenced from one sample in a study of control samples from healthy donors and cancer patients. Repertoires were generated with immunoSEQ multiplex PCR, while TCRdb's copy carries only in-frame clones and drops some. The table lists more than 25,000 clones, 91% of them singletons, with about an eighth in the top ten. The sample consisted of PBMCs. Every receptor here comes from a man between 45 and 60 years old with lung cancer.

The chain links TRBV7-8 to TRBJ2-7, with D unclear. Germline CDR1 and CDR2: SGHVS and FQNEAQ. The germline V and J ends were trimmed by 2 bases and 9 bases, with 11 bases remaining between them. This CDR3 has 12 residues. CDR3 nucleotide sequence: TGTGCCAGCAGCTTAATTGAGAGCCTGCAGTACTTC. Translating it yields CASSLIESLQYF.

The chain is built from TRBV3-1 (or the pseudogene TRBV3-2) and TRBJ1-2; D uncertain. V was cut by 1 base and J by 2 bases, with 11 bases left in between. Germline assignment: CDR1 LGHDT and CDR2 YNNKEL (reference sequence). CDR3 length: 15 amino acids. CDR3 region: CASSQGRTENYGYTF. The CDR3 DNA reads as TGTGCCAGCAGCCAAGGTAGGACCGAAAACTATGGCTACACCTTC.

V gene TRBV9 combines with J gene TRBJ1-4; D is ambiguous. V lost 2 bases, J lost 0 bases, and 8 bases lay in between. Germline CDR1 and CDR2: SGDLS and YYNGEE. The length of the CDR3 is 15 residues. The CDR3 here is CASSVTGTTNEKLFF. For the CDR3, the DNA is TGTGCCAGCAGCGTTACCGGGACAACTAATGAAAAACTGTTTTTT.

The chain combines TRBV5-4 with TRBJ2-7; D possibly corresponds to TRBD1 (7 bases). There are 18 residues in the CDR3. Trimming left V 4 bases short and J 5 bases short, with 28 bases between. Germline V gene lookup returns CDR1 SGHNT and CDR2 YYREEE (reference sequence). The CDR3 region is CASSLKTSPGGTVHEQYF. CDR3 DNA: TGTGCCAGCAGCCTTAAGACCTCGCCAGGGGGGACAGTTCACGAGCAGTACTTC. Supplemented by reference TRBV5-4 and TRBJ2-7, the full variable domain reads ETGVTQSPTHLIKTRGQQVTLRCSSQSGHNTVSWYQQALGQGPQFIFQYYREEENGRGNFPPRFSGLQFPNYSSELNVNALELDDSALYLCASSLKTSPGGTVHEQYFGPGTRLTVT.

The gene calls are TRBV30 and TRBJ1-1, with 7 nucleotides matching TRBD1. Trimming cost V 1 base and J 7 bases; bases outside gene matches: 15. Germline loops: CDR1 GTSNPN, CDR2 SVGIG (reference sequence). The CDR3 has 16 amino acids. CDR3 coding DNA: TGTGCCTGGAGTGCCCGTCCGGGACAGAATCCTAATGAAGCTTTCTTT. Protein sequence: CAWSARPGQNPNEAFF.

The rearrangement joins TRBV5-1 to TRBJ2-5, with TRBD2 matching 7 bases. The germline CDR1 and CDR2 sequences are SGHRS and YFSETQ. V was clipped by 5 bases and J by 3 bases; unmatched bases: 4. The CDR3 runs 13 residues. In DNA, the CDR3 is TGCGCCAGCAGTTTTGCGGGGGAAGAGACCCAGTACTTC. Amino acid sequence: CASSFAGEETQYF.

The chain recombines TRBV19 with TRBJ2-7; the match to TRBD1 covers 11 bases. Germline values: CDR1 LNHDA, CDR2 SQIVND (reference sequence). The trim removed 5 bases at V and 1 base at J, leaving 7 bases unmatched. This CDR3 contains 16 residues. This CDR3 is CASSSSGTGGSYEQYF. The CDR3 DNA sequence: TGTGCCAGTAGTTCGTCCGGGACAGGGGGATCCTACGAGCAGTACTTC. Variable domain in full (rest from reference TRBV19 and TRBJ2-7): DGGITQSPKYLFRKEGQNVTLSCEQNLNHDAMYWYRQDPGQGLRLIYYSQIVNDFQKGDIAEGYSVSREKKESFPLTVTSAQKNPTAFYLCASSSSGTGGSYEQYFGPGTRLTVT.

The chain combines TRBV6-5 with TRBJ1-3; 7 nucleotides agree with TRBD1. V lost 6 bases and J lost 2; bases outside the gene matches: 1. Germline CDR1 is MNHEY and CDR2 is SVGAGI. This CDR3 has 13 residues. CDR3 amino acids: CASSQGAGNTIYF. The CDR3 coding sequence is TGTGCCAGCAGCCAGGGGGCTGGAAACACCATATATTTT.

CDR3 protein: CASTSGGAGETQYF. DNA for the CDR3: TGTGCCAGTACCTCGGGGGGGGCAGGAGAGACCCAGTACTTC. This chain uses TRBV19 with TRBJ2-5; 8 positions agree with TRBD2. Trimming cost V 7 bases and J 4 bases; bases outside gene matches: 8. There are 14 residues in the CDR3. Per germline, CDR1 LNHDA and CDR2 SQIVND (reference sequence).

This clone was picked up one time. The chain uses TRBV15 and TRBJ2-7; 8 bases are a match to TRBD2. This CDR3 contains 14 residues. Germline loops: CDR1 LNHNV, CDR2 YYDKDF (reference sequence). V was clipped by 0 bases and J by 5 bases; unmatched bases: 3. Here the CDR3 DNA reads TGTGCCACCAGCAGAGATCGCGGGGGGAACGAGCAGTACTTC. Translation: CATSRDRGGNEQYF.

V gene TRBV19 combines with J gene TRBJ1-2; 9 nucleotides match TRBD1. In germline, CDR1 is LNHDA, CDR2 SQIVND (reference sequence). The CDR3 runs to 16 residues. J lost 5 bases, V lost 4 bases, and 11 bases had no gene match. CDR3 DNA sequence: TGTGCCAGTAGTAACGGAACAGGGGGCGCGTGGTATGGCTACACCTTC. Protein sequence: CASSNGTGGAWYGYTF. Full variable domain (rest looked up from reference TRBV19 and TRBJ1-2): DGGITQSPKYLFRKEGQNVTLSCEQNLNHDAMYWYRQDPGQGLRLIYYSQIVNDFQKGDIAEGYSVSREKKESFPLTVTSAQKNPTAFYLCASSNGTGGAWYGYTFGSGTRLTVV.

The chain combines TRBV5-4 with TRBJ2-1, with TRBD1 matching 7 bases. CDR1 and CDR2 (germline): SGHNT, YYREEE (reference sequence). Trimming took 4 bases from V and 4 from J; bases not matched to a gene: 8. The CDR3 is 15 amino acids. CDR3 DNA sequence: TGTGCCAGCAGCGTCCGGGACAGTAAGTACAATGAGCAGTTCTTC. Protein sequence: CASSVRDSKYNEQFF.

Comment on this clone: The sample carries other DNA sequences with the same CDR3. CDR3 amino acids: CASSLISNQPQHF. CDR3 sequence (DNA): TGTGCCAGCAGTTTAATTAGCAATCAGCCCCAGCATTTT. V is TRBV12-3 or TRBV12-4 and J is TRBJ1-5; D uncertain. The V end lost 2 bases, the J end lost 0 bases, and 2 bases lay between the germline ends. The CDR3 totals 13 residues.